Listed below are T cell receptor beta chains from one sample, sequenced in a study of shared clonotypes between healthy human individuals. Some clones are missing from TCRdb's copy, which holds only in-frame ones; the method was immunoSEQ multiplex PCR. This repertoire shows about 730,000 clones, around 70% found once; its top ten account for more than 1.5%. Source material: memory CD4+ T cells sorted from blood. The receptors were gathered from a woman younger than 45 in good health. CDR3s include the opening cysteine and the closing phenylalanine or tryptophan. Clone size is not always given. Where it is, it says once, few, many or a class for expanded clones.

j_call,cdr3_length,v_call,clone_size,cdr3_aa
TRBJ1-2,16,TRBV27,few,CASSLSGQGANYGYTF
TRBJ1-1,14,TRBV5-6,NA,CASSLATMNTEAFF
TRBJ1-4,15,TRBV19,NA,CASSSFGAPNEKLFF
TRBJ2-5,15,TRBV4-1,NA,CASSQPFREKETQYF
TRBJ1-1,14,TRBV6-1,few,CASSPRGGNTEAFF
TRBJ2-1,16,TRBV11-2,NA,CASSLDRLTRGNEQFF
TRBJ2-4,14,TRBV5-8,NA,CASSDGLTKNIQYF
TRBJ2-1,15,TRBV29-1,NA,CSVRLGSMSYNEQFF
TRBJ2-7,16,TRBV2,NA,CASSPQLAGVVHEQYF
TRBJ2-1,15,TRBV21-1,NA,CASSKEGRPGNEQFF
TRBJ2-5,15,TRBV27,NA,CASSLFLGGQETQYF
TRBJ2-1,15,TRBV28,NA,CASTSAGGPGNEQFF
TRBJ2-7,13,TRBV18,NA,CASSPGTSGGQYF
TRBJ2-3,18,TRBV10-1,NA,CASSEPGLAGAGTDTQYF
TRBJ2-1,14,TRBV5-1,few,CASSLVVGENEQFF
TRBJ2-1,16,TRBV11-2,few,CASSLFSGNSYNEQFF
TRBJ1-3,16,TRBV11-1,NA,CASSSRGGSSGNTIYF
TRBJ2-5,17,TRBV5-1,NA,CASSLAASGFRGETQYF
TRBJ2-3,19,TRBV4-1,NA,CASSLSWLASSISTDTQYF
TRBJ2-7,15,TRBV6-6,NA,CASSGSSQSSYEQYF
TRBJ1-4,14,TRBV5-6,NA,CASSSLGESEKLFF
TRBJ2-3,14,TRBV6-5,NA,CASSYQYRTDTQYF
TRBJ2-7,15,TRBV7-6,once,CASSLLAMSSYEQYF
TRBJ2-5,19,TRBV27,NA,CASSLRGLAGGPSGETQYF
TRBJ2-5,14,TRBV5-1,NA,CASSLRPIQETQYF
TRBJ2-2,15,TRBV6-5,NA,CASSVGPDNTGELFF
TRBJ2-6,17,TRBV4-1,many,CASSQDPGDSGANVLTF
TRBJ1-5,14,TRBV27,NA,CASSLRDSSQPQHF
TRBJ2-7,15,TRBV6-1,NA,CASSDPAGGTYEQYF
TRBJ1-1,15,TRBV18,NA,CASSPPQGANTEAFF
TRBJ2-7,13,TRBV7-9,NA,CASSHDRDDEQYF
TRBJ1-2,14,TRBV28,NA,CASSALGGGYGYTF
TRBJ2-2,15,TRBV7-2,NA,CASSPGGANTGELFF
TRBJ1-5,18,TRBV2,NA,CASRRTGAAIHSNQPQHF
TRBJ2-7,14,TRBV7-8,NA,CASSFRDDLNEQYF
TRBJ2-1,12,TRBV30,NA,CAWSLAGPPEFF
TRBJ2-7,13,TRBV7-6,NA,CASSRESSYEQYF
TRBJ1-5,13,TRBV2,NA,CASSRQGWEPQHF
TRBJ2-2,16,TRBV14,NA,CASSPGLAGGTGELFF
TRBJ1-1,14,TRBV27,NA,CASSPQGVWAEAFF